The 31 T cell receptor beta chains in this list originate from one sample, sequenced in a study of cytomegalovirus exposure and HLA in healthy donors. Sequencing used immunoSEQ multiplex PCR; TCRdb keeps in-frame clones, though not all of them. This table has approximately 200,000 clones, over 65% appearing once. The source material was PBMCs. These receptors originate from a man in his late teens or twenties in good health and CMV-seropositive.

This clone is a singleton in its sample. The V and J genes are TRBV9 and TRBJ2-5; TRBD2 agrees at 8 bases. Germline CDR1 reads SGDLS; CDR2 reads YYNGEE. Trimming at V came to 0 bases and at J to 5 bases, leaving 6 bases not matched to a gene. CDR3 length: 15 residues. DNA of the CDR3: TGTGCCAGCAGCGTAGGAGCGGGAGAAGGGGAGACCCAGTACTTC. Translating gives CASSVGAGEGETQYF.

The rearrangement links TRBV5-1 to TRBJ2-2; D gene ambiguous. The V end was cut by 0 bases, the J end by 5 bases, with 5 bases between. CDR3 length equals 13 residues. Per germline, CDR1 SGHRS and CDR2 YFSETQ. The CDR3 nucleotides read TGCGCCAGCAGCTTGGTTCATACCGGGGAGCTGTTTTTT. Amino acids: CASSLVHTGELFF.

The chain links TRBV5-6 to TRBJ2-7; D gene unclear. This CDR3 contains 15 residues. The V and J ends lost 6 bases and 2 bases respectively, with 18 bases between them. In germline, CDR1 is SGHDT, CDR2 YYEEEE. The CDR3 DNA reads TGTGCCAGCAACAATATTAGGAGACCGCCCTACGAGCAGTACTTC. This gives the protein CASNNIRRPPYEQYF.

The rearrangement uses TRBV6-1 and TRBJ1-2, with D possibly being TRBD1 (5 bases). V was clipped by 0 bases and J by 7 bases, with 12 bases between them. Germline V gene sequence: CDR1 MNHNS, CDR2 SASEGT. This CDR3 contains 14 residues. DNA for the CDR3: TGTGCCAGCAGTGAAGCGAGGGCGGGGGGTGGCTACACCTTC. Amino acid sequence: CASSEARAGGGYTF.

The chain recombines TRBV11-2 with TRBJ2-1; possibly TRBD1 for D (6 bases). The CDR3 is 13 residues long. Germline assignment: CDR1 SGHAT and CDR2 FQNNGV. The germline V and J ends were trimmed by 4 bases and 4 bases, with 8 bases remaining between them. The CDR3 DNA is TGTGCCAGCAGCTCCGGACAGTACAATGAGCAGTTCTTC. Residues: CASSSGQYNEQFF.

V gene TRBV28 combines with J gene TRBJ2-7, with 10 bases matching TRBD1. The trim removed 6 bases at V and 6 bases at J, leaving 5 bases unmatched. The CDR3 loop spans 13 amino acids. Per germline, CDR1 MDHEN and CDR2 SYDVKM. Here the CDR3 DNA reads TGTGCCAGCAGCGGGACAGGGGTTGGCGAGCAGTACTTC. Protein product: CASSGTGVGEQYF.

This clone showed up just a few times. V is TRBV20-1 and J is TRBJ1-2; D gene unclear. Trimming left V 1 base short and J 7 bases short, with 7 bases between. Germline V gives CDR1 DFQATT, CDR2 SNEGSKA (reference sequence). CDR3 length: 11 amino acids. CDR3 DNA: TGCAGTGCTAGAGGCGGTTCTGGCTACACCTTC. Protein sequence: CSARGGSGYTF.

This chain uses TRBV10-3 with TRBJ2-7, with D possibly TRBD2 on 6 matching bases. The germline V gene encodes CDR1 ENHRY and CDR2 SYGVKD. V was cut by 6 bases and J by 0 bases, with 6 bases left in between. The CDR3 contains 12 residues. CDR3 bases: TGTGCCATCAGAGCGGGCTCCTACGAGCAGTACTTC. This sequence encodes CAIRAGSYEQYF.

The V call is TRBV18, the J call TRBJ2-5; D gene ambiguous. V lost 1 base and J 1 base, leaving 13 bases between the germline ends. CDR1 is KGHSH and CDR2 is LQKENI in the germline V gene. The CDR3 runs to 16 residues. CDR3 amino acids: CASSPQVPASQETQYF. As DNA, the CDR3 is TGTGCCAGCTCACCACAAGTGCCAGCGAGCCAAGAGACCCAGTACTTC. Full variable domain (missing parts from reference TRBV18 and TRBJ2-5): NAGVMQNPRHLVRRRGQEARLRCSPMKGHSHVYWYRQLPEEGLKFMVYLQKENIIDESGMPKERFSAEFPKEGPSILRIQQVVRGDSAAYFCASSPQVPASQETQYFGPGTRLLVL.

Only one count was recorded for this clone. The chain uses TRBV7-9 and TRBJ2-2; 8 bases map to TRBD2. Trimming took 6 bases from V and 0 from J; bases not matched to a gene: 3. This CDR3 has 15 amino acids. CDR1 is SEHNR and CDR2 is FQNEAQ in the germline V gene (reference sequence). CDR3 bases: TGTGCCAGCAGGAGCGGGAGCTCGAACACCGGGGAGCTGTTTTTT. Encoded protein: CASRSGSSNTGELFF.

The rearrangement uses TRBV5-1 and TRBJ2-2; 7 positions agree with TRBD1. CDR1 is SGHRS and CDR2 is YFSETQ in the germline V gene. With 1 base clipped from V and 4 bases from J, the junction kept 1 base outside the gene matches. The CDR3 has 14 residues. CDR3 DNA: TGCGCCAGCAGCTTGACAGGGGTCACCGGGGAGCTGTTTTTT. This sequence encodes CASSLTGVTGELFF.

The V call is TRBV15, the J call TRBJ1-4; tentative D call: TRBD1 (5 bases). V lost 6 bases to trimming and J lost 5 bases, with 16 bases between them. Germline CDR1 is LNHNV and CDR2 is YYDKDF (reference sequence). CDR3 size: 15 residues. The CDR3 region has the DNA TGTGCCACCAGTCGCAGGGTCGCGGGGAATGAAAAACTGTTTTTT. The encoded protein is CATSRRVAGNEKLFF.

V usage is TRBV2 and J usage is TRBJ2-3, with 8 positions matching TRBD2. The CDR3 consists of 15 residues. The V gene's germline CDR1 is SNHLY and CDR2 FYNNEI. V shed 3 bases and J 4 bases; nucleotides not matched to a gene: 6. In DNA, the CDR3 is TGTGCCAGCAGTGATCCCGGGAGGGGAGCAGATACGCAGTATTTT. Translating gives CASSDPGRGADTQYF. The variable domain in full, completed from reference TRBV2 and TRBJ2-3, reads EPEVTQTPSHQVTQMGQEVILRCVPISNHLYFYWYRQILGQKVEFLVSFYNNEISEKSEIFDDQFSVERPDGSNFTLKIRSTKLEDSAMYFCASSDPGRGADTQYFGPGTRLTVL.

The V call is TRBV9, the J call TRBJ2-1; a possible D gene is TRBD2 (5 bases). The CDR3 spans 14 residues. V was trimmed by 0 bases and J by 10 bases, leaving 14 bases between them. Germline values: CDR1 SGDLS, CDR2 YYNGEE. The CDR3 sequence is CASSVGGPFSEQFF. CDR3 sequence (DNA): TGTGCCAGCAGCGTAGGAGGGCCCTTCAGCGAGCAGTTCTTC. Looking up the rest from reference TRBV9 and TRBJ2-1 gives the full variable domain: DSGVTQTPKHLITATGQRVTLRCSPRSGDLSVYWYQQSLDQGLQFLIQYYNGEERAKGNILERFSAQQFPDLHSELNLSSLELGDSALYFCASSVGGPFSEQFFGPGTRLTVL.

This clone was found many times. The gene calls are TRBV6-5 and TRBJ2-7; D ambiguous. Germline V gives CDR1 MNHEY, CDR2 SVGAGI. Trimming removed 4 bases from V and 4 bases from J, with 14 bases in between. The CDR3 has 14 amino acids. As DNA, the CDR3 is TGTGCCAGCAGTTTGGGCCCCGATAGATACGAGCAGTACTTC. Translation gives CASSLGPDRYEQYF.

V usage is TRBV2 and J usage is TRBJ1-1; D gene unclear. Between the trimmed V and J ends, which lost 3 bases and 7 bases, there was a span of 21 bases. CDR1 SNHLY and CDR2 FYNNEI come from the germline V gene. The CDR3 extends over 16 amino acids. The CDR3 loop is CASSDSGVGPLVEAFF. CDR3 sequence (DNA): TGTGCCAGCAGTGATAGCGGGGTAGGGCCCTTGGTTGAAGCTTTCTTT.

The chain has TRBV19 and TRBJ1-1, with a tentative D call TRBD1 (6 bases). The CDR3 length is 14 residues. V was clipped by 0 bases and J by 4 bases, with 9 bases between them. In germline, CDR1 is LNHDA, CDR2 SQIVND (reference sequence). CDR3 region: CASSIDARGTEAFF. Here the CDR3 DNA reads TGTGCCAGTAGTATAGACGCCAGGGGCACTGAAGCTTTCTTT.

The rearrangement uses TRBV5-4 and TRBJ2-1, with 7 bases fitting TRBD2. The CDR3 is 14 amino acids. CDR1 SGHNT and CDR2 YYREEE come from the germline V gene (reference sequence). Trimming cost V 0 bases and J 8 bases; bases outside gene matches: 5. CDR3 sequence: CASSLGLASDEQFF. CDR3 DNA sequence: TGTGCCAGCAGCTTGGGACTAGCTTCAGATGAGCAGTTCTTC.

The rearrangement joins TRBV27 to TRBJ2-2; a weak D match, TRBD2 (5 bases). This CDR3 has 14 amino acids. CDR1 is MNHEY and CDR2 is SMNVEV in the germline V gene (reference sequence). Trimming removed 8 bases at V and 5 bases at J, with 15 bases between. In DNA form, the CDR3 reads TGTGCCAGCGACCGAATTTCGGGGACCGGGGAGCTGTTTTTT. This codes for CASDRISGTGELFF.

V and J are TRBV6-1 and TRBJ1-2; TRBD1 matches 9 bases. The V gene end was trimmed by 2 bases and the J gene end by 7 bases; junction bases not matched to a gene: 8. CDR3 length equals 15 residues. The germline gives CDR1 MNHNS, CDR2 SASEGT. The CDR3 nucleotides read TGTGCCAGCAGTGAATCTGGGACAGGGATCGGTGGCTACACCTTC. Amino acid sequence: CASSESGTGIGGYTF.

This chain uses TRBV15 with TRBJ2-1, with D possibly being TRBD1 (5 bases). V lost 3 bases, J lost 3 bases, and 9 bases lay in between. Germline assignment: CDR1 LNHNV and CDR2 YYDKDF (reference sequence). The CDR3 has 14 amino acids. The CDR3 loop is CATSSTRVYNEQFF. CDR3 DNA: TGTGCCACCAGCAGTACCAGGGTCTACAATGAGCAGTTCTTC.

This chain joins TRBV13 and TRBJ1-2; maybe TRBD1 (5 bases). The CDR3 has 13 residues. V was shortened by 5 bases and J by 4 bases, with 11 bases between the two germline ends. Germline values: CDR1 PRHDT, CDR2 FYEKMQ (reference sequence). CDR3 DNA sequence: TGTGCCAGCAGCCAGGGCAGGAGCTATGGCTACACCTTC. This gives the protein CASSQGRSYGYTF.

The CDR3 bases are TGTGCCAGCAGTACATCCGGGACAGGATATGGCTACACCTTC. Protein product: CASSTSGTGYGYTF. This chain connects TRBV27 to TRBJ1-2, with 8 bases identical to TRBD1. With 5 bases clipped from V and 5 bases from J, the junction kept 7 bases outside the gene matches. The CDR3 spans 14 residues. Germline loops: CDR1 MNHEY, CDR2 SMNVEV (reference sequence).

The V and J genes are TRBV28 and TRBJ2-2; no definite D call. V was trimmed by 3 bases and J by 3 bases, leaving 2 bases between them. This CDR3 is 12 amino acids long. Germline lookup yields CDR1 MDHEN and CDR2 SYDVKM. The CDR3 reads CASSFYTGELFF. The DNA for the CDR3 is TGTGCCAGCAGTTTCTACACCGGGGAGCTGTTTTTT.

The chain recombines TRBV30 with TRBJ1-2; D unresolved. CDR3 length: 11 residues. Germline CDR1 reads GTSNPN; CDR2 reads SVGIG (reference sequence). The V gene lost 1 base and the J gene lost 5 bases, with 5 bases spanning the gap. The CDR3 DNA follows: TGTGCCTGGAGTGCCCGGTATGGCTACACCTTC. Translated: CAWSARYGYTF.

The chain couples TRBV29-1 to TRBJ1-2; 7 bases are a match to TRBD1. The germline V gene has CDR1 SQVTM and CDR2 ANQGSEA. After removal of 6 bases from V and 6 bases from J, the junction contained 13 bases not matched to a gene. The CDR3 is made up of 14 amino acids. In nucleotides, the CDR3 is TGCAGCGTGACGGGACAGCGGGCTCGTGATGGCTACACCTTC. Protein product: CSVTGQRARDGYTF.

CDR3 sequence (DNA): TGTGCCAGCAGTTCCCTTGGACAGGGGAGCTATGGCTACACCTTC. It specifies CASSSLGQGSYGYTF. J is TRBJ1-2 and V is TRBV6-6, with 9 positions matching TRBD1. This CDR3 is 15 amino acids long. V lost 4 bases and J lost 4; bases outside the gene matches: 7. Germline CDR1 and CDR2: MNHNY and SVGAGI (reference sequence).

The V gene is TRBV6-5, the J gene TRBJ1-1, with D possibly being TRBD1 (6 bases). The CDR3 totals 13 residues. Trimming cost V 5 bases and J 1 base, with 8 bases left between them. Germline V gene sequence: CDR1 MNHEY, CDR2 SVGAGI. The CDR3 coding sequence is TGTGCCAGCAGTGACAGGACGAACACTGAAGCTTTCTTT. This codes for CASSDRTNTEAFF.

The V gene is TRBV7-2, the J gene TRBJ2-5; maybe TRBD1 (6 bases). Germline V lookup: CDR1 SGHTA, CDR2 FQGNSA. The germline V and J ends were trimmed by 8 bases and 5 bases, with 15 bases remaining between them. This CDR3 is built from 13 residues. CDR3: CASRLGGGETQYF. The CDR3 nucleotides are TGTGCCAGCCGACTTGGGGGCGGGGAGACCCAGTACTTC.

The chain couples TRBV5-1 to TRBJ2-1, with 9 bases aligning to TRBD2. Germline loops: CDR1 SGHRS, CDR2 YFSETQ. V shed 4 bases and J 0 bases; nucleotides not matched to a gene: 8. The CDR3 runs to 17 residues. DNA for the CDR3: TGCGCCAGCAGCCAGAGGACTAGCGCGAGCTCCTACAATGAGCAGTTCTTC. Translation gives CASSQRTSASSYNEQFF.

This rearrangement joins TRBV10-3 to TRBJ2-1, with 9 bases lining up with TRBD2. This CDR3 is built from 16 residues. Germline values: CDR1 ENHRY, CDR2 SYGVKD. The V segment lost 3 bases and the J segment 5 bases; nucleotides outside the gene matches: 8. CDR3 DNA sequence: TGTGCCATCAGTGATAAGGTAGCGGGAGCTAACAATGAGCAGTTCTTC. Translating gives CAISDKVAGANNEQFF.